The rows below give T cell receptor beta chains drawn from one sample of a study of beta chain features in type 1 diabetes. Data came from immunoSEQ multiplex PCR; TCRdb stores just in-frame clones and leaves some out. The sample includes a few hundred thousand clones, roughly 25% of them seen just once. Sequenced: naive CD4+ T cells from blood. The receptors were sampled from a woman aged 25 to 45 with type 1 diabetes. The CDR3 runs from the conserved cysteine through the conserved F or W. A D gene is named only where the DNA matches it firmly. Expanded clones are given a class, and other clones once, few, many or no size at all.

J gene | D gene | clone size | V gene | CDR3 protein | CDR3 DNA
TRBJ2-7 | NA | few | TRBV4-1 | CASSPHRVSSYEQYF | TGCGCCAGCAGCCCTCACAGGGTTTCCTCCTACGAGCAGTACTTC
TRBJ1-1 | TRBD1 | few | TRBV18 | CASSPTGTGRTEAFF | TGTGCCAGCTCACCAACGGGGACAGGGCGTACTGAAGCTTTCTTT
TRBJ2-7 | NA | NA | TRBV15 | CATSRGGGASYYEQYF | TGTGCCACCAGCAGGGGAGGGGGGGCCTCATACTACGAGCAGTACTTC
TRBJ1-5 | NA | NA | TRBV5-1 | CASSLAPNQPQHF | TGCGCCAGCAGCTTGGCCCCTAATCAGCCCCAGCATTTT
TRBJ1-1 | NA | few | TRBV4-1 | CASSQGNWDTLNTEAFF | TGCGCCAGCAGCCAAGGGAATTGGGACACCCTGAACACTGAAGCTTTCTTT
TRBJ2-3 | NA | NA | TRBV9 | CASSVGDRGDTQYF | TGTGCCAGCAGCGTAGGGGATCGCGGGGATACGCAGTATTTT
TRBJ2-3 | NA | few | TRBV18 | CASSPWGESTDTQYF | TGTGCCAGCTCACCATGGGGGGAGAGCACAGATACGCAGTATTTT
TRBJ2-1 | NA | NA | TRBV29-1 | CSVDIAGDDEQFF | TGCAGCGTTGATATAGCAGGGGATGATGAGCAGTTCTTC
TRBJ1-1 | TRBD1 | few | TRBV4-2 | CASSPGQVGMNTEAFF | TGTGCCAGCAGCCCAGGACAGGTTGGAATGAACACTGAAGCTTTCTTT
TRBJ2-7 | TRBD2 | few | TRBV7-9 | CASSFTSGAPYEQYF | TGTGCCAGCAGCTTCACTAGCGGGGCTCCCTACGAGCAGTACTTC
TRBJ2-5 | NA | NA | TRBV15 | CATSSGRKETQYF | TGTGCCACCAGCAGCGGCAGGAAAGAGACCCAGTACTTC
TRBJ2-5 | TRBD2 | few | TRBV18 | CASSPLAGGPQETQYF | TGTGCCAGCTCACCGTTAGCGGGAGGGCCACAAGAGACCCAGTACTTC
TRBJ1-1 | NA | few | TRBV30 | CAWNYGGTEAFF | TGTGCCTGGAACTACGGCGGGACTGAAGCTTTCTTT
TRBJ2-1 | TRBD2 | NA | TRBV5-1 | CASSFTSGSRYEQFF | TGCGCCAGCAGCTTCACTAGCGGGAGTCGATATGAGCAGTTCTTC
TRBJ2-7 | TRBD2 | few | TRBV30 | CAYGTSIEQYF | TGTGCCTACGGGACTAGCATCGAGCAGTACTTC
TRBJ2-1 | TRBD2 | few | TRBV18 | CASSQGLVSYNEQFF | TGTGCCAGCTCACAAGGACTAGTTTCCTACAATGAGCAGTTCTTC
TRBJ1-2 | NA | NA | TRBV28 | CASSRPSRDGYTF | TGTGCCAGCAGTCGCCCTTCTCGGGATGGCTACACCTTC
TRBJ2-1 | TRBD2 | few | TRBV27 | CASTPLGTSRDEQFF | TGTGCCAGCACTCCCCTCGGGACTAGCCGGGATGAGCAGTTCTTC
TRBJ1-1 | NA | NA | TRBV25-1 | CASRGQGGGTEAFF | TGTGCCAGCAGGGGTCAGGGAGGCGGCACTGAAGCTTTCTTT
TRBJ1-2 | NA | NA | TRBV27 | CASSLSRDIFGYTF | TGTGCCAGCAGTTTATCCAGGGACATTTTTGGCTACACCTTC
TRBJ1-1 | NA | NA | TRBV18 | CASSPRREWSEAFF | TGTGCCAGCTCACCCCGCAGGGAATGGTCTGAAGCTTTCTTT
TRBJ2-3 | NA | NA | TRBV6-5 | CASSYWRSSDTQYF | TGTGCCAGCAGTTACTGGAGGAGTTCAGATACGCAGTATTTT
TRBJ2-1 | NA | few | TRBV9 | CASSDEPKRTLSYNEQFF | TGTGCCAGCAGCGACGAACCAAAGCGGACTCTTTCCTACAATGAGCAGTTCTTC
TRBJ1-5 | NA | NA | TRBV6-1 | CATHRDGNQPQHF | TGTGCCACCCACAGGGATGGCAATCAGCCCCAGCATTTT
TRBJ2-1 | NA | NA | TRBV9 | CASSEATEQFF | TGTGCCAGCAGTGAGGCTACTGAGCAGTTCTTC
TRBJ1-1 | NA | NA | TRBV19 | CASMGALGSNTEAFF | TGTGCCAGTATGGGGGCTCTCGGATCGAACACTGAAGCTTTCTTT
TRBJ2-5 | NA | few | TRBV5-1 | CASSLGRGQETQYF | TGCGCCAGCAGCTTGGGGCGGGGACAAGAGACCCAGTACTTC
TRBJ2-3 | NA | few | TRBV30 | CAWSVLEGAFTDTQYF | TGTGCCTGGAGTGTACTGGAGGGAGCCTTCACAGATACGCAGTATTTT
TRBJ2-1 | TRBD1 | NA | TRBV29-1 | CSVEGTGGYNEQFF | TGCAGCGTTGAAGGGACAGGGGGCTACAATGAGCAGTTCTTC
TRBJ2-1 | TRBD2 | NA | TRBV5-4 | CASSLDGLANNEQFF | TGTGCCAGCAGCTTGGATGGACTAGCCAACAATGAGCAGTTCTTC
TRBJ2-1 | TRBD1 | NA | TRBV7-3 | CASSMTGGGEQFF | TGTGCCAGCAGCATGACAGGGGGTGGTGAGCAGTTCTTC
TRBJ2-3 | TRBD2 | NA | TRBV18 | CASSRGLATDTQYF | TGTGCCAGCTCCCGCGGACTAGCAACAGATACGCAGTATTTT
TRBJ2-5 | TRBD2 | few | TRBV5-1 | CASSLGLAGETQYF | TGCGCCAGCAGCTTGGGACTAGCCGGAGAGACCCAGTACTTC